This T cell receptor (beta chain) was documented in a study of T cells in Graves' hyperthyroidism and ophthalmopathy. Findings and caveats of the study: Ophthalmopathy was predicted by the model a median of 6.5 months ahead of onset.

Disease duration was under 3 months in the ophthalmopathy patients, who also had a Clinical Activity Score of at least 3 and a NOSPECS grade of at least 4. Each 10 ml fresh peripheral blood draw supplied the PBMCs. Comments on this clonotype: Its antigen is unidentified.

Amplified regions were TCR beta CDR3 sequences from RNA transcripts. TCR CDR3 regions were first amplified by RT-PCR with HTBI primers. TCRdb re-derived calls from the multiplex PCR reads in MiXCR, one entry per CDR3 protein. The sample has 250,000 to 350,000 distinct CDR3 sequences; around 20% are singletons. From germline, CDR1 is SQVTM and CDR2 ANQGSEA. This CDR3 spans 14 amino acids. With 6 bases clipped from V and 2 bases from J, the junction kept 8 bases outside the gene matches. The sequenced sample was blood. This sequence was found in a young man with Graves' ophthalmopathy. The chain joins TRBV29-1 to TRBJ1-2; 8 bases match TRBD1. Written as DNA, the CDR3 is TGCAGCGTCTTTCTCCGACAGGGGAACTATGGCTACACCTTC. Its translation is CSVFLRQGNYGYTF. The full variable domain, its missing parts supplied by reference TRBV29-1 and TRBJ1-2, is SAVISQKPSRDICQRGTSLTIQCQVDSQVTMMFWYRQQPGQSLTLIATANQGSEATYESGFVIDKFPISRPNLTFSTLTVSNMSPEDSSIYLCSVFLRQGNYGYTFGSGTRLTVV.